This T cell receptor beta chain was identified during a study of blood T cell repertoires in COVID-19. Whole-study context: Acute and convalescent COVID-19 specimens originated in the United States, Italy and Spain.

CDR3 length equals 14 residues. Germline CDR1 reads KGHSH; CDR2 reads LQKENI. V shed 5 bases and J shed 11 bases, with 18 bases lying between them. Living in 24 US areas, the participants were between about 18 and 90 years of age. Membership in each cohort depended on participant-reported clinical history. Authors' methods: Estimation of nucleated cell counts relied on the amplification of reference gene primers. The method was immunoSEQ multiplex PCR; TCRdb's version includes in-frame clones alone and lacks a portion of them. That table gives V, J and clone size, and the DNA gave D and trimming. The sample holds 350,000 or so clones; approximately 86% are singletons and the top ten take 4% to 5.5%.

The clonotype comes from a middle-aged woman with acute COVID-19. This chain uses TRBV18 with TRBJ1-4; D is unclear. The material sequenced was PBMCs or T cells enriched from blood (not recorded which). CDR3 coding DNA: TGTGCCAGCTCAGCAGGAGGCAAATCGGGGAAACTGTTTTTT. This codes for CASSAGGKSGKLFF.